The 3 T cell receptor beta chains below come from one sample, sequenced in a study of cytomegalovirus exposure and HLA in healthy donors. Only in-frame clones appear in the TCRdb table, and some are missing; sequencing was by immunoSEQ multiplex PCR. Here the sample spans about 200,000 clones, roughly 84% being singletons. The sequenced sample was PBMCs. All receptors come from a young woman in good health and CMV-seropositive.

The CDR3 DNA reads TGTGCCAGCAGAGACCGGGACAGGGCCGGGGAGCTGTTTTTT. Its protein product is CASRDRDRAGELFF. This chain uses TRBV6-1 with TRBJ2-2; 9 nucleotides agree with TRBD1. The CDR3 is 14 amino acids. The ends lost 6 bases at V and 6 bases at J; junction bases unmatched: 5. The germline V gene has CDR1 MNHNS and CDR2 SASEGT.

V and J are TRBV29-1 and TRBJ2-3; TRBD1 matches 7 bases. CDR3 length equals 13 residues. V dropped 6 bases and J dropped 1; count of bases not matched to a gene: 4. The germline V gene has CDR1 SQVTM and CDR2 ANQGSEA. This CDR3 is CSVQGFGTDTQYF. The CDR3, as DNA: TGCAGCGTACAGGGGTTTGGCACAGATACGCAGTATTTT.

The V and J genes are TRBV9 and TRBJ2-4; 7 bases fit TRBD2. Germline V gives CDR1 SGDLS, CDR2 YYNGEE. This CDR3 is 13 amino acids long. Germline trimming cut 0 bases from V and 9 bases from J; bases unmatched to any gene: 3. CDR3 nucleotide sequence: TGTGCCAGCAGCGTAGAGTTAGCGGGCATTCAGTACTTC. Translating it yields CASSVELAGIQYF. Full variable domain (outside the CDR3, taken from reference TRBV9 and TRBJ2-4): DSGVTQTPKHLITATGQRVTLRCSPRSGDLSVYWYQQSLDQGLQFLIQYYNGEERAKGNILERFSAQQFPDLHSELNLSSLELGDSALYFCASSVELAGIQYFGAGTRLSVL.